This TCR beta chain is drawn from a study of T-cell reconstitution after alpha-beta-depleted transplantation in children. General study results and limits: Several hundred rapidly expanded clones from non-depleted graft cells reportedly supplied alpha-beta T cells about two months post-transplant. Most T-cell counts and diversity one year after the transplant came from T cells that were newly produced. In some patients, recipient T cells and intrathymic progenitors surviving conditioning explained high day-60 diversity.

Unmatched junction bases numbered 9, after V lost 4 bases and J lost 6 bases. Germline V gene data show CDR1 as SGHRS and CDR2 as YFSETQ. The CDR3 totals 15 residues. This clonotype was observed a few times. Its antigen is not identified. As it was prepared, the TCRbeta library received unique molecular identifiers. TCRdb independently ran MiXCR on the PCR reads; one entry per CDR3 protein. This table has just over 950,000 distinct CDR3 sequences, around 30% appearing once. The chain is built from TRBV5-1 and TRBJ2-7; 11 bases align to TRBD1. The clonotype comes from a boy less than two years old who had a stem cell transplant for SCID, so the T cells may come from the graft donor. The sequencing here drew on PBMCs, mostly from graft donor cells, taken 360 days after TCRalphabeta/CD19-depleted stem cell transplant. The CDR3 protein is CASSDARDRGSEQYF. The DNA of the CDR3 is TGCGCCAGCAGCGATGCCCGGGACAGGGGGTCCGAGCAGTACTTC.